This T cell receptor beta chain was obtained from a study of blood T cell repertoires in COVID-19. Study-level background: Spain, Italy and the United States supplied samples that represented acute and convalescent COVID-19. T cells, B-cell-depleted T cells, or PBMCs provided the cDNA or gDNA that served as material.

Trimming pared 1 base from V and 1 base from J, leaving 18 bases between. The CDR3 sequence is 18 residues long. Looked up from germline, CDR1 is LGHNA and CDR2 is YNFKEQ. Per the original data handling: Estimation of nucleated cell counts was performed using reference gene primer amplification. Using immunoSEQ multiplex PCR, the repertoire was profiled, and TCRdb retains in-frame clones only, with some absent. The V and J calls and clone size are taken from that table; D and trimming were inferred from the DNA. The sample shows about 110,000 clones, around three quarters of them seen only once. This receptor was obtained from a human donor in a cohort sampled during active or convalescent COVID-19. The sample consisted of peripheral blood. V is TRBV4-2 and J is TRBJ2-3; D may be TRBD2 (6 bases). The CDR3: CASSQGIVRGRGTDTQYF. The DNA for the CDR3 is TGTGCCAGCAGCCAAGGGATTGTACGGGGGAGAGGCACAGATACGCAGTATTTT.